The 23 T cell receptor beta chains below all came from one sample that was sequenced in a study of cytomegalovirus exposure and HLA in healthy donors. The study ran its PCR with 60 Vbeta and 13 Jbeta primers. Assay used: immunoSEQ multiplex PCR; TCRdb lists only in-frame clones, some missing. This sample has some 130,000 clones, with about 80% found just once. The specimen was PBMCs. The receptors here all came from a man aged 35 to 55 in good health and CMV-seropositive.

CDR3 protein: CASSIGAGVNEQYF. The CDR3 nucleotides are TGTGCCAGTAGTATAGGTGCGGGAGTCAACGAGCAGTACTTC. This rearrangement joins TRBV19 to TRBJ2-7; 7 bases align to TRBD2. The V gene's germline CDR1 is LNHDA and CDR2 SQIVND (reference sequence). CDR3 length: 14 amino acids. The ends lost 1 base at V and 5 bases at J; junction bases unmatched: 5.

This clone was seen only a few times. The chain employs TRBV29-1 and TRBJ2-5, with D unresolved. The J call may be wrong; the DNA end is better matched by TRBJ2-7. CDR1 and CDR2 (germline): SQVTM, ANQGSEA. CDR3 size: 12 residues. The DNA of the CDR3 is TGCAGCACCATGTCCCCATCCTACGAGCAGTACTTC. It is translated as CSTMSPSYEQYF.

The genes are TRBV27 and TRBJ1-2, with 10 nucleotides matching TRBD1. Per germline, CDR1 MNHEY and CDR2 SMNVEV (reference sequence). The CDR3 covers 12 residues. The V segment lost 6 bases and the J segment 8 bases; nucleotides outside the gene matches: 3. As DNA, the CDR3 is TGTGCCAGCAGGGGGACAGGGGCGGGCTACACCTTC. Residues: CASRGTGAGYTF.

The chain is built from TRBV7-2 and TRBJ2-3, with 12 bases identical to TRBD2. The germline CDR1 and CDR2 sequences are SGHTA and FQGNSA. V lost 5 bases and J lost 0; bases outside the gene matches: 6. This CDR3 has 17 amino acids. CDR3 nucleotide sequence: TGTGCCAGCAGCACTGGACTAGCGGGACGTAGCACAGATACGCAGTATTTT. Translating gives CASSTGLAGRSTDTQYF.

The J gene is TRBJ2-3, the V gene TRBV28, with TRBD1 matching 7 bases. V shed 6 bases and J 1 base; nucleotides not matched to a gene: 7. The CDR3 runs 15 residues. Germline V gene data show CDR1 as MDHEN and CDR2 as SYDVKM. The CDR3 reads CASSPSGTGTDTQYF. The CDR3 nucleotides read TGTGCCAGCAGCCCCTCCGGGACAGGCACAGATACGCAGTATTTT.

The chain uses TRBV4-1 and TRBJ2-3, with TRBD1 as a possible D gene (6 bases). Germline CDR1 and CDR2: MGHRA and YSYEKL. Trimming took 3 bases from V and 2 from J, leaving 15 bases between them. The CDR3 runs to 16 residues. In DNA form, the CDR3 reads TGCGCCAGCAGCCACCAGGGCCAGGGGTCCACAGATACGCAGTATTTT. Amino acid sequence: CASSHQGQGSTDTQYF.

This chain uses TRBV5-1 with TRBJ2-3; TRBD2 aligns across 10 bases. Trimming took 1 base from V and 6 from J; bases not matched to a gene: 5. The CDR3 runs to 15 residues. CDR1 and CDR2 from the germline V gene are SGHRS and YFSETQ. The CDR3 is CASSLTSGALDTQYF. CDR3 sequence (DNA): TGCGCCAGCAGCTTGACTAGCGGGGCCCTGGATACGCAGTATTTT.

This clone has more than one count but fewer than ten. The CDR3: CSVEESRGTEAFF. The CDR3 DNA sequence: TGCAGCGTTGAAGAATCCCGAGGAACTGAAGCTTTCTTT. The chain recombines TRBV29-1 with TRBJ1-1, with D hard to call. Germline CDR1 is SQVTM and CDR2 is ANQGSEA. The length of the CDR3 is 13 residues. The V end was cut by 0 bases, the J end by 5 bases, with 10 bases between.

This rearrangement joins TRBV7-6 to TRBJ2-3, with 7 bases lining up with TRBD2. The CDR3 runs to 17 residues. Unmatched junction bases numbered 11, after V lost 5 bases and J lost 0 bases. Germline lookup yields CDR1 SGHVS and CDR2 FNYEAQ. CDR3 in amino acids: CASSPHIAGTSTDTQYF. DNA for the CDR3: TGTGCCAGCAGCCCTCACATAGCGGGTACTAGCACAGATACGCAGTATTTT.

The rearrangement uses TRBV6-1 and TRBJ1-5; 7 positions agree with TRBD1. Germline V gene sequence: CDR1 MNHNS, CDR2 SASEGT. The CDR3 contains 15 residues. The ends lost 5 bases at V and 4 bases at J; junction bases unmatched: 8. CDR3 sequence (DNA): TGTGCCAGCAGTCTAGAGACAGGGAGGAATCAGCCCCAGCATTTT. Residues: CASSLETGRNQPQHF.

V gene TRBV19 combines with J gene TRBJ1-1, with 8 bases aligning to TRBD1. J lost 1 base, V lost 5 bases, and 15 bases had no gene match. Germline lookup yields CDR1 LNHDA and CDR2 SQIVND (reference sequence). The CDR3 consists of 18 residues. CDR3 residues: CASSDDKYAGGPNTEAFF. For the CDR3, the DNA is TGTGCCAGTAGTGACGATAAATATGCAGGGGGCCCGAACACTGAAGCTTTCTTT.

CDR3 nucleotide sequence: TGTGCCAGCAGCCTGGGACAGGGGAGCCAGCCCCAGCATTTT. This codes for CASSLGQGSQPQHF. V and J are TRBV28 and TRBJ1-5; TRBD1 aligns across 10 bases. Germline V CDR1 and CDR2: MDHEN, SYDVKM. Trimming at V came to 6 bases and at J to 7 bases, leaving 6 bases not matched to a gene. The CDR3 length is 14 residues.

V gene TRBV13 combines with J gene TRBJ2-1; 7 nucleotides line up with TRBD1. The J segment lost 8 bases and the V segment lost 4 bases, leaving 2 bases of the junction unmatched. The CDR3 has 12 residues. Germline V gene sequence: CDR1 PRHDT, CDR2 FYEKMQ (reference sequence). The CDR3: CASSYDRDEQFF. CDR3 in DNA: TGTGCCAGCAGCTACGACAGGGATGAGCAGTTCTTC.

This chain links TRBV13 with TRBJ2-5; 13 positions match TRBD2. Germline V gives CDR1 PRHDT, CDR2 FYEKMQ (reference sequence). The CDR3 runs to 16 residues. V lost 5 bases to trimming and J lost 5 bases; unmatched junction nucleotides: 8. The CDR3 DNA is TGTGCCAGCAGCCTCCCGGGACTAGCGGGGCACGAGACCCAGTACTTC. Encoded protein: CASSLPGLAGHETQYF.

The chain has TRBV19 and TRBJ2-1, with 9 bases aligning to TRBD2. The junction had 5 bases not matched to a gene; V was cut back by 0 bases and J by 2 bases. The CDR3 totals 17 residues. CDR1 and CDR2 (germline): LNHDA, SQIVND (reference sequence). CDR3 protein: CASSIDSGSQPYNEQFF. CDR3 nucleotide sequence: TGTGCCAGTAGTATAGATAGCGGGAGTCAGCCCTACAATGAGCAGTTCTTC.

The chain links TRBV30 to TRBJ1-5, with D unclear. The germline gives CDR1 GTSNPN, CDR2 SVGIG (reference sequence). This CDR3 contains 13 residues. The V end was cut by 1 base, the J end by 7 bases, with 11 bases between. The CDR3 sequence is CAWSEDRGQPQHF. As DNA, the CDR3 is TGTGCCTGGAGTGAGGACCGCGGGCAGCCCCAGCATTTT.

The chain carries TRBV23-1 and TRBJ1-1, with a weak D call TRBD1 (5 bases). TRBV23-1 is an ORF, with its function uncertain. The CDR3 totals 15 residues. Trimming shortened V by 4 bases and J by 3 bases, and 15 bases separated the two germline ends. In nucleotides, the CDR3 is TGCGCCAGCAGTCTCCGACCGGGGGAAGACACTGAAGCTTTCTTT. Translated: CASSLRPGEDTEAFF.

A remark on this clone: The sample has other DNA sequences that encode this CDR3 too. The rearrangement links TRBV5-4 to TRBJ1-1; 12 bases are a match to TRBD1. Germline values: CDR1 SGHNT, CDR2 YYREEE (reference sequence). The V segment lost 4 bases and the J segment 4 bases; nucleotides outside the gene matches: 8. The CDR3 loop spans 16 amino acids. CDR3 sequence: CASSPRDRGRGTEAFF. The CDR3 nucleotides are TGTGCCAGCAGCCCTAGGGACAGGGGGCGGGGCACTGAAGCTTTCTTT.

This clone was picked up a small number of times. CDR3 sequence reads: CASIDWPSGTYEQYF. The CDR3 bases are TGTGCCAGCATCGACTGGCCCAGCGGGACCTACGAGCAGTACTTC. V gene TRBV6-5 combines with J gene TRBJ2-7; the match to TRBD2 covers 7 bases. The germline V gene has CDR1 MNHEY and CDR2 SVGAGI. V lost 7 bases, J lost 2 bases, and 11 bases stayed unmatched. This CDR3 is 15 amino acids long.

The chain is built from TRBV7-2 and TRBJ2-6; D gene uncertain. Germline CDR1 reads SGHTA; CDR2 reads FQGNSA. This CDR3 region has 15 residues. V was cut by 0 bases and J by 2 bases, with 5 bases left in between. The CDR3 bases are TGTGCCAGCAGCTTAGCTTCTCCTGGGGCCAACGTCCTGACTTTC. It is translated as CASSLASPGANVLTF.

The table lists this clone with a few counts. CDR3 DNA: TGTGCCTGGAGTGATATGCGGTATAATTCACCCCTCCACTTT. Its translation is CAWSDMRYNSPLHF. This chain joins TRBV30 and TRBJ1-6, with D unclear. This CDR3 contains 14 residues. Germline assignment: CDR1 GTSNPN and CDR2 SVGIG (reference sequence). The V and J ends lost 1 base and 4 bases respectively, with 8 bases between them.

The chain joins TRBV7-9 to TRBJ1-2; D is possibly TRBD1 (5 bases). Germline V gene sequence: CDR1 SEHNR, CDR2 FQNEAQ (reference sequence). The V end lost 5 bases, the J end lost 5 bases, and 18 bases lay between the germline ends. This CDR3 is 15 amino acids long. This CDR3 reads CASSLDRGDRYGYTF. The CDR3 DNA reads TGTGCCAGCAGCCTAGACAGAGGTGACAGATATGGCTACACCTTC.

The V gene is TRBV18, the J gene TRBJ1-4; 10 positions agree with TRBD1. The V and J ends lost 3 bases and 0 bases, in that order; junction bases with no gene match: 4. The CDR3 loop spans 17 amino acids. Germline V gene lookup returns CDR1 KGHSH and CDR2 LQKENI. The CDR3 region is CASSPGTGEATNEKLFF. The CDR3 DNA sequence: TGTGCCAGCTCACCCGGGACAGGGGAGGCAACTAATGAAAAACTGTTTTTT. Variable domain in full (rest from reference TRBV18 and TRBJ1-4): NAGVMQNPRHLVRRRGQEARLRCSPMKGHSHVYWYRQLPEEGLKFMVYLQKENIIDESGMPKERFSAEFPKEGPSILRIQQVVRGDSAAYFCASSPGTGEATNEKLFFGSGTQLSVL.